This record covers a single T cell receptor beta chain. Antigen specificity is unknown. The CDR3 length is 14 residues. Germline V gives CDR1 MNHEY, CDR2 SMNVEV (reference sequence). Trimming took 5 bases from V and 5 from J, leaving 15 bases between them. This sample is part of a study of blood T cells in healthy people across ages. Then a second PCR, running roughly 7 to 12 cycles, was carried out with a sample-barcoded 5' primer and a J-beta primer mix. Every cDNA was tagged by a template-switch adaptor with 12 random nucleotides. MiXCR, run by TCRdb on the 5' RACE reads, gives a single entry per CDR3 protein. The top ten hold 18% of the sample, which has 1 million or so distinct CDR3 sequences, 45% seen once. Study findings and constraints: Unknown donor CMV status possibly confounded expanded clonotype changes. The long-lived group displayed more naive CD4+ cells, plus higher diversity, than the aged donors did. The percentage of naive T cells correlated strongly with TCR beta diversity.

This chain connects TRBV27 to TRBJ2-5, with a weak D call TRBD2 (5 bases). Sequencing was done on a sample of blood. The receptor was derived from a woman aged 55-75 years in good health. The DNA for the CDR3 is TGTGCCAGCAGTCTTCTAGGCGGGTTGGAGACCCAGTACTTC. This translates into CASSLLGGLETQYF.